This passage covers 11 T cell receptor beta chains from one sample sequenced in a study of T cells after yellow fever vaccination. Via MiXCR, TCRdb re-called the 5' RACE reads, giving one row per CDR3 protein. The repertoire holds about 220,000 distinct CDR3 sequences, with less than 7.5% as singletons. The material was CD4+ T cells sorted from PBMCs, obtained on the day of the yellow fever booster vaccination. The receptors originated from a man younger than 40 who received the YFV17D yellow fever vaccine.

At least ten counts were recorded for this clonotype. J is TRBJ2-7 and V is TRBV20-1; 7 bases match TRBD2. Trimming took 5 bases from V and 4 from J; bases not matched to a gene: 5. The CDR3 sequence is 12 residues long. Germline loops: CDR1 DFQATT, CDR2 SNEGSKA (reference sequence). The chain's CDR3 is CSAVGEGYEQYF. Written as DNA, the CDR3 is TGCAGTGCTGTGGGGGAGGGGTACGAGCAGTACTTC.

This clonotype was counted only a few times. The CDR3 DNA follows: TGTGCCAGCGGAGCGGGAGGGCCAGTTAGTACTGAGCAGTTCTTC. This encodes CASGAGGPVSTEQFF. The V and J genes are TRBV7-6 and TRBJ2-1; 10 positions agree with TRBD2. The CDR3 consists of 15 residues. With V trimmed by 8 bases and J by 9 bases, 13 bases remained unmatched. Germline V gives CDR1 SGHVS, CDR2 FNYEAQ.

This clonotype was detected ten times or more. The chain recombines TRBV20-1 with TRBJ2-7, with TRBD1 as a possible D gene (6 bases). The CDR3 runs to 14 residues. Between the trimmed V and J ends, which lost 1 base and 2 bases, there was a span of 12 bases. The germline gives CDR1 DFQATT, CDR2 SNEGSKA (reference sequence). The CDR3 spells CSARGPRGAYEQYF. DNA of the CDR3: TGCAGTGCTAGAGGGCCCAGGGGTGCCTACGAGCAGTACTTC.

The J gene is TRBJ2-5, the V gene TRBV27, with D perhaps TRBD1 or TRBD2 (5 bases each). The V end lost 3 bases, the J end lost 2 bases, and 10 bases lay between the germline ends. Per germline, CDR1 MNHEY and CDR2 SMNVEV (reference sequence). This CDR3 has 14 residues. The chain's CDR3 is CASSFHRTQETQYF. The CDR3 DNA reads as TGTGCCAGCAGTTTCCACAGGACTCAAGAGACCCAGTACTTC.

This clonotype turned up a few times. V gene TRBV7-2 combines with J gene TRBJ2-7; possible D gene TRBD2, 7 bases. V gave up 6 bases and J gave up 3 bases, with 12 bases separating them. The CDR3 runs 13 residues. Germline values: CDR1 SGHTA, CDR2 FQGNSA. CDR3 DNA: TGTGCCAGCAGACTCGGGGGGCTCTACGAGCAGTACTTC. Translation: CASRLGGLYEQYF.

This clonotype was counted a few times. The chain links TRBV18 to TRBJ2-3, with 10 positions matching TRBD2. V was clipped by 3 bases and J by 2 bases; unmatched bases: 5. The CDR3 contains 16 residues. CDR1 and CDR2 from the germline V gene are KGHSH and LQKENI. The CDR3 loop reads CASSPGTSANTDTQYF. The CDR3 nucleotides read TGTGCCAGCTCACCTGGGACTAGCGCCAACACAGATACGCAGTATTTT.

This clonotype has a count of ten or more. The V call is TRBV10-3, the J call TRBJ2-4; D may match TRBD1 or TRBD2 (5 bases each). V was shortened by 2 bases and J by 9 bases, with 8 bases between the two germline ends. CDR1 is ENHRY and CDR2 is SYGVKD in the germline V gene. The CDR3 is 12 amino acids. CDR3 amino acids: CAISEPGRIQYF. In nucleotides, the CDR3 is TGTGCCATCAGTGAGCCGGGACGCATTCAGTACTTC.

This clonotype has a handful of counts. CDR3 in DNA: TGTGCCAGCAAGGGCCTGGGGGGCTACAATGAGCAGTTCTTC. Protein sequence: CASKGLGGYNEQFF. The chain employs TRBV7-9 and TRBJ2-1, with D possibly TRBD2 on 6 matching bases. Trimming left V 7 bases short and J 3 bases short, with 13 bases between. This CDR3 is 14 amino acids long. Germline lookup yields CDR1 SEHNR and CDR2 FQNEAQ (reference sequence).

This chain joins TRBV18 and TRBJ2-2; 7 nucleotides align to TRBD2. The V gene's germline CDR1 is KGHSH and CDR2 LQKENI. V shed 2 bases, J shed 5 bases, and the junction held 8 bases outside the gene matches. This CDR3 contains 16 residues. The CDR3: CASSPIQRDFTGELFF. The CDR3 bases are TGTGCCAGCTCACCAATCCAGCGGGACTTTACCGGGGAGCTGTTTTTT.

This clonotype appeared a few times. V is TRBV20-1 and J is TRBJ2-1; 12 bases agree with TRBD2. Losses at the gene ends were 3 bases for V and 4 bases for J; bases not matched to a gene: 13. The CDR3 has 18 residues. Germline V gives CDR1 DFQATT, CDR2 SNEGSKA (reference sequence). CDR3 nucleotide sequence: TGCAGTGCTAGCCCTCCGATCACTAGCGGGAGGACGTACAATGAGCAGTTCTTC. It translates to CSASPPITSGRTYNEQFF.

In its sample, this clonotype was seen a few times. The chain links TRBV5-1 to TRBJ2-1; no clear D gene. Germline V gene lookup returns CDR1 SGHRS and CDR2 YFSETQ. Trimming left V 3 bases short and J 4 bases short, with 8 bases between. The CDR3 is 13 amino acids. The CDR3 nucleotides are TGCGCCAGCAGCTCTACCTTGTACAATGAGCAGTTCTTC. The encoded protein is CASSSTLYNEQFF.